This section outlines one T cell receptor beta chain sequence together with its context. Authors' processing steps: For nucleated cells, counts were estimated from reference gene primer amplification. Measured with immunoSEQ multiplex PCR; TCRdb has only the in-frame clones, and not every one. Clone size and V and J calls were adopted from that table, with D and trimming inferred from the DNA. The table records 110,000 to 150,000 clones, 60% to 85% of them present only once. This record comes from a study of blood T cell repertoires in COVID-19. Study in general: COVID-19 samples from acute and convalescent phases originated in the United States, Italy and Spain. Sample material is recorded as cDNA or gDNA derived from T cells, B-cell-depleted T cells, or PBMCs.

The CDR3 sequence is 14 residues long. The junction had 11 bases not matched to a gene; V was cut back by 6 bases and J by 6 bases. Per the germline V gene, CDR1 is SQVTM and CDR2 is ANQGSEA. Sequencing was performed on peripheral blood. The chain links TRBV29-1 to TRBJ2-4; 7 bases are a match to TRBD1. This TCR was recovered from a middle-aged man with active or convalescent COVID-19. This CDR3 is CSVSLRGGTNIQYF. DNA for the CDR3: TGCAGCGTCTCACTCCGAGGGGGCACAAACATTCAGTACTTC.